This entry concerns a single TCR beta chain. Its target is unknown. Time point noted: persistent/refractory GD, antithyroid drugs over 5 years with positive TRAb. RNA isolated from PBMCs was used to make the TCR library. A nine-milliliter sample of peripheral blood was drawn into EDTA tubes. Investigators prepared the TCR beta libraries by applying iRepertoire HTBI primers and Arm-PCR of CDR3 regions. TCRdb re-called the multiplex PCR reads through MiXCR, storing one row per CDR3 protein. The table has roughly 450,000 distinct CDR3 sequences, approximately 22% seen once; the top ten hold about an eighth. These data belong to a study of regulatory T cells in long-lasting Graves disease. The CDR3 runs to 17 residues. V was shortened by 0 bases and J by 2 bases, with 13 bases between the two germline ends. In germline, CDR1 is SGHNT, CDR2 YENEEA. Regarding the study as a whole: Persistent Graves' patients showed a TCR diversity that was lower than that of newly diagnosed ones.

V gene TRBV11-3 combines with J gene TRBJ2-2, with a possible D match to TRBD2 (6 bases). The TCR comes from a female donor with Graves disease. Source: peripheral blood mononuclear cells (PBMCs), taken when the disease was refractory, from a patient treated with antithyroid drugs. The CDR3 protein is CASSLEKREQNTGELFF. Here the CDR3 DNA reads TGTGCCAGCAGCTTAGAAAAACGGGAGCAAAACACCGGGGAGCTGTTTTTT.